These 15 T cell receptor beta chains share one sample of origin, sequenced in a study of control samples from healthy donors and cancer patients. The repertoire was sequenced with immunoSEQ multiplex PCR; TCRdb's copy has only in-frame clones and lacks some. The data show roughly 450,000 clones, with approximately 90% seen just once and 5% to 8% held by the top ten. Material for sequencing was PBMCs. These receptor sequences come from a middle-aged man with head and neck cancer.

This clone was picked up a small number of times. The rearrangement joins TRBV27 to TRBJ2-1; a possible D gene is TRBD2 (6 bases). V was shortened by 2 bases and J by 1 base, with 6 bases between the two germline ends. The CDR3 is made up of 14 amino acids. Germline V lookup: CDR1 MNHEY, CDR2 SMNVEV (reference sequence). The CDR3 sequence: CASSLRESYNEQFF. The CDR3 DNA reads TGTGCCAGCAGTTTACGGGAGTCCTACAATGAGCAGTTCTTC.

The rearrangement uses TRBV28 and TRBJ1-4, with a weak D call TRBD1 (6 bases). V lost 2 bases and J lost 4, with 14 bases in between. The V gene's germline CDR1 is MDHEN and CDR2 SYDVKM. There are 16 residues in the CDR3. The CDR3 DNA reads TGTGCCAGCAGTTTACGGGGCAGGGGCCGTAATGAAAAACTGTTTTTT. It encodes CASSLRGRGRNEKLFF.

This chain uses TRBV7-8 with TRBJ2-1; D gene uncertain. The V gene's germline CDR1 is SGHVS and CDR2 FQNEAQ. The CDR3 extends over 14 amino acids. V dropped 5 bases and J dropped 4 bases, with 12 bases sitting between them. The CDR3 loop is CASSALLGYNEQFF. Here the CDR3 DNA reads TGTGCCAGCAGCGCCCTTCTAGGATACAATGAGCAGTTCTTC.

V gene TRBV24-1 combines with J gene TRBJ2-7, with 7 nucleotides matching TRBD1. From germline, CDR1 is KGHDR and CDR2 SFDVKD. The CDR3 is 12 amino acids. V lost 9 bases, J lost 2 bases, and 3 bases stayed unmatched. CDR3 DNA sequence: TGTGCCACCCAGGGGGTACCCTACGAGCAGTACTTC. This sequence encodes CATQGVPYEQYF.

The CDR3 DNA follows: TGTGCCAGCAGCTTAGCCCCTTCGGGGAGCCACACAGATACGCAGTATTTT. It translates to CASSLAPSGSHTDTQYF. The chain joins TRBV11-2 to TRBJ2-3; maybe TRBD2 (5 bases). Germline V gene data show CDR1 as SGHAT and CDR2 as FQNNGV. V lost 1 base and J lost 2, with 16 bases in between. The CDR3 is 17 residues long.

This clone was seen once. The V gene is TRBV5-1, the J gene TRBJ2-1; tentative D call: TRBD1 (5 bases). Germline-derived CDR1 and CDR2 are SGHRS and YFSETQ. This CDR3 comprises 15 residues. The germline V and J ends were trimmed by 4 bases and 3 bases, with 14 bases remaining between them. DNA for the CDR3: TGCGCCAGCAGCATTCAGACAGTGAGCTACAATGAGCAGTTCTTC. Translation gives CASSIQTVSYNEQFF.

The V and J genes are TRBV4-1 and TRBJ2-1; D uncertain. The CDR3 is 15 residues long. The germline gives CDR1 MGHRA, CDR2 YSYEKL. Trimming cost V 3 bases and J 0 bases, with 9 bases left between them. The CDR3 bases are TGCGCCAGCAGCCATAGTGATGGCTCCTACAATGAGCAGTTCTTC. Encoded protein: CASSHSDGSYNEQFF.

The CDR3 spells CASSSGNTYGYTF. Written as DNA, the CDR3 is TGCGCCAGCAGCTCGGGGAATACCTATGGCTACACCTTC. The chain uses TRBV5-1 and TRBJ1-2, with no clear D. CDR1 SGHRS and CDR2 YFSETQ come from the germline V gene. Trimming cost V 3 bases and J 4 bases, with 10 bases left between them. CDR3 length: 13 residues. The full variable domain, completed using reference TRBV5-1 and TRBJ1-2, is KAGVTQTPRYLIKTRGQQVTLSCSPISGHRSVSWYQQTPGQGLQFLFEYFSETQRNKGNFPGRFSGRQFSNSRSEMNVSTLELGDSALYLCASSSGNTYGYTFGSGTRLTVV.

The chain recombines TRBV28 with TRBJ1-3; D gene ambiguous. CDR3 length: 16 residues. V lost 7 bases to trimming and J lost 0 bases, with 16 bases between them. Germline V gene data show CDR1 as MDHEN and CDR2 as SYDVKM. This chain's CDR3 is CASTRPTAGSGNTIYF. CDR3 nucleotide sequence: TGTGCCAGCACCCGACCGACTGCTGGCTCTGGAAACACCATATATTTT.

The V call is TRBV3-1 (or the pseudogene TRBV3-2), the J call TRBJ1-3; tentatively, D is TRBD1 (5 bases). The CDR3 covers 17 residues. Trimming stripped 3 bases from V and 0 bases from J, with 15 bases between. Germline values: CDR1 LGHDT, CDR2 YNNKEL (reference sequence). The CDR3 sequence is CASSQGLRTLSGNTIYF. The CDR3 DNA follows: TGTGCCAGCAGCCAGGGGCTTCGGACACTCTCTGGAAACACCATATATTTT.

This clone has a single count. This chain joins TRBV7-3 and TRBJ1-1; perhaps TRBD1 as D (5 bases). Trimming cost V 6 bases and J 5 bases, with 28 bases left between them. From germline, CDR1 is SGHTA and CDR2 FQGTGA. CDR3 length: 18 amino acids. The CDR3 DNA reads TGTGCCAGCAGTGTGACCGGTGGGGCACGAGCTTTGGGAACTGAAGCTTTCTTT. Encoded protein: CASSVTGGARALGTEAFF.

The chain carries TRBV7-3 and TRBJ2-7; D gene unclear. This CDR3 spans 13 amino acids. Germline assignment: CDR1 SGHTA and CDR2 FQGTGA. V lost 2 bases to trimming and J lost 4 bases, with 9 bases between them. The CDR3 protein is CASSLGPVYEQYF. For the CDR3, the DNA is TGTGCCAGCAGCTTAGGGCCTGTGTACGAGCAGTACTTC.

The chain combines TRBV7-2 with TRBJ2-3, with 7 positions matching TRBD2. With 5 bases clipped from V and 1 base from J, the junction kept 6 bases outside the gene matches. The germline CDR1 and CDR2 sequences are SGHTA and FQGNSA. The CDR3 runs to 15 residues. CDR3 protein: CASSAGLSRTDTQYF. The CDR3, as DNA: TGTGCCAGCAGCGCGGGACTATCTCGCACAGATACGCAGTATTTT.

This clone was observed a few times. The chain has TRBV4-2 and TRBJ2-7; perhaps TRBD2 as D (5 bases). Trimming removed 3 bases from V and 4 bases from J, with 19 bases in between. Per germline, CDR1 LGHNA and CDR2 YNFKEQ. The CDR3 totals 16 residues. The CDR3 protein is CASSQSVGRSPYEQYF. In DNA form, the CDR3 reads TGTGCCAGCAGCCAGTCGGTAGGGAGAAGCCCATACGAGCAGTACTTC.

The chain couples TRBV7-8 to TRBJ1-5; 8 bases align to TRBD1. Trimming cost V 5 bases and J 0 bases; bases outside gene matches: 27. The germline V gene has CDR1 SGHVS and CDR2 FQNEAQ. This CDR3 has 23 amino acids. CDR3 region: CASSPRVCRGRLDTIYSNQPQHF. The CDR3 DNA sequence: TGTGCCAGCAGCCCTCGGGTGTGCAGGGGGCGCCTGGACACAATTTATAGCAATCAGCCCCAGCATTTT. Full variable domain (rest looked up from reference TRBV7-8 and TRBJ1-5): GAGVSQSPRYKVAKRGQDVALRCDPISGHVSLFWYQQALGQGPEFLTYFQNEAQLDKSGLPSDRFFAERPEGSVSTLKIQRTQQEDSAVYLCASSPRVCRGRLDTIYSNQPQHFGDGTRLSIL.